These 13 T cell receptor beta chains came from one sample sequenced in a study of T cell responses to AZD1222 COVID-19 vaccine. The table came from immunoSEQ multiplex PCR; TCRdb's copy has only in-frame clones and leaves some out. The sample lists 140,000 to 150,000 clones, about 87% occurring once. The sequenced sample was peripheral blood, obtained on day 0 of AZD1222 vaccination. The receptors originated from an adult in good health.

J is TRBJ1-2 and V is TRBV2; no clear D gene. The CDR3 contains 17 residues. Trimming pared 6 bases from V and 0 bases from J, leaving 20 bases between. Germline V lookup: CDR1 SNHLY, CDR2 FYNNEI. CDR3 residues: CASSIDPRRNSNYGYTF. The CDR3 DNA reads TGTGCCAGCAGCATAGACCCACGTCGCAACTCTAACTATGGCTACACCTTC.

The chain carries TRBV9 and TRBJ2-4; the match to TRBD2 covers 7 bases. The ends lost 0 bases at V and 2 bases at J; junction bases unmatched: 8. The CDR3 runs 17 residues. Per the germline V gene, CDR1 is SGDLS and CDR2 is YYNGEE. The CDR3, as DNA: TGTGCCAGCAGCGTAGGCGGGGCGGGGGAAACCAAAAACATTCAGTACTTC. It yields the protein CASSVGGAGETKNIQYF.

V gene TRBV19 combines with J gene TRBJ1-1; tentatively, D is TRBD1 (5 bases). V dropped 5 bases and J dropped 3 bases, with 13 bases sitting between them. Germline CDR1 is LNHDA and CDR2 is SQIVND (reference sequence). The CDR3 extends over 14 amino acids. The CDR3 DNA is TGTGCCAGTAGTCCTTATAAAGGGGACACTGAAGCTTTCTTT. Protein sequence: CASSPYKGDTEAFF.

The chain links TRBV2 to TRBJ2-1, with TRBD2 matching 12 bases. This CDR3 contains 15 residues. Germline V gene lookup returns CDR1 SNHLY and CDR2 FYNNEI. V shed 6 bases, J shed 7 bases, and the junction held 7 bases outside the gene matches. The CDR3 loop is CASSPTSGSLNEQFF. The CDR3 DNA reads as TGTGCCAGCAGCCCGACTAGCGGGAGCCTTAATGAGCAGTTCTTC.

The V call is TRBV5-5, the J call TRBJ2-5; D remains unclear. Germline CDR1 is SGHKS and CDR2 is YYEKEE (reference sequence). The ends were cut back, 0 bases at V and 5 bases at J, with 20 bases in the middle. This CDR3 comprises 17 residues. CDR3 bases: TGTGCCAGCAGCTTGGCGATGGACCCACTCGGGCGGGAGACCCAGTACTTC. Protein sequence: CASSLAMDPLGRETQYF.

In the case of this clone: The same CDR3 can be traced to other DNA sequences in this sample. The chain is built from TRBV12-3 or TRBV12-4 and TRBJ1-2; tentative D call: TRBD1 (6 bases). The length of the CDR3 is 12 residues. The germline V and J ends were trimmed by 6 bases and 6 bases, with 11 bases remaining between them. The CDR3 nucleotides are TGTGCCAGCAGCCTGACAGGAAATGGCTACACCTTC. Its translation is CASSLTGNGYTF.

This chain links TRBV2 with TRBJ1-4, with 8 positions matching TRBD1. CDR1 and CDR2 from the germline V gene are SNHLY and FYNNEI. The trim removed 10 bases at V and 3 bases at J, leaving 7 bases unmatched. The CDR3 covers 14 residues. CDR3 in DNA: TGTGCCACCAGGACAGGGACGCCTAATGAAAAACTGTTTTTT. Translated: CATRTGTPNEKLFF.

This clone is a singleton in its sample. The genes are TRBV6-5 and TRBJ2-7; perhaps TRBD2 as D (6 bases). Germline lookup yields CDR1 MNHEY and CDR2 SVGAGI. The CDR3 is 14 amino acids. Trimming removed 2 bases at V and 2 bases at J, with 10 bases between. The CDR3 nucleotides read TGTGCCAGCAGTTACGCGGGGACCACCTACGAGCAGTACTTC. This codes for CASSYAGTTYEQYF.

V and J are TRBV18 and TRBJ1-2; 9 bases are shared with TRBD1. J lost 1 base, V lost 4 bases, and 4 bases had no gene match. CDR3 length: 15 residues. Per germline, CDR1 KGHSH and CDR2 LQKENI. CDR3 DNA sequence: TGTGCCAGCTCACGACAGGGGGTTGGTAACTATGGCTACACCTTC. Its protein is CASSRQGVGNYGYTF.

In DNA form, the CDR3 reads TGTGCCAGCTCCACCGGGGGTTTCAGTCAGCCCCAGCATTTT. It translates to CASSTGGFSQPQHF. The chain uses TRBV18 and TRBJ1-5; a possible D gene is TRBD1 (5 bases). The germline V and J ends were trimmed by 6 bases and 6 bases, with 15 bases remaining between them. The CDR3 totals 14 residues. CDR1 KGHSH and CDR2 LQKENI come from the germline V gene.

V and J are TRBV5-4 and TRBJ1-2; D remains unclear. Germline V lookup: CDR1 SGHNT, CDR2 YYREEE (reference sequence). V dropped 4 bases and J dropped 8 bases, with 12 bases sitting between them. CDR3 length: 12 amino acids. In DNA, the CDR3 is TGTGCCAGCAGCCTCCAGACTGGGGGCTACACCTTC. Its protein is CASSLQTGGYTF. Full variable domain (missing parts from reference TRBV5-4 and TRBJ1-2): ETGVTQSPTHLIKTRGQQVTLRCSSQSGHNTVSWYQQALGQGPQFIFQYYREEENGRGNFPPRFSGLQFPNYSSELNVNALELDDSALYLCASSLQTGGYTFGSGTRLTVV.

J is TRBJ2-7 and V is TRBV30; D might be TRBD2 (6 bases). Germline assignment: CDR1 GTSNPN and CDR2 SVGIG (reference sequence). The CDR3 is made up of 15 amino acids. Trimming removed 3 bases at V and 6 bases at J, with 21 bases between. The CDR3 loop is CAWRLEGKAWGEQYF. CDR3 DNA: TGTGCCTGGAGACTGGAGGGAAAGGCCTGGGGCGAGCAGTACTTC.

This clone was seen just once. This chain links TRBV4-1 with TRBJ2-2, with D possibly being TRBD2 (6 bases). V lost 6 bases to trimming and J lost 5 bases, with 16 bases between them. From germline, CDR1 is MGHRA and CDR2 YSYEKL. The CDR3 is 15 residues long. Here the CDR3 DNA reads TGCGCCAGCAGGGAAAAACCGGGGAGGACCGGGGAGCTGTTTTTT. Translated: CASREKPGRTGELFF.